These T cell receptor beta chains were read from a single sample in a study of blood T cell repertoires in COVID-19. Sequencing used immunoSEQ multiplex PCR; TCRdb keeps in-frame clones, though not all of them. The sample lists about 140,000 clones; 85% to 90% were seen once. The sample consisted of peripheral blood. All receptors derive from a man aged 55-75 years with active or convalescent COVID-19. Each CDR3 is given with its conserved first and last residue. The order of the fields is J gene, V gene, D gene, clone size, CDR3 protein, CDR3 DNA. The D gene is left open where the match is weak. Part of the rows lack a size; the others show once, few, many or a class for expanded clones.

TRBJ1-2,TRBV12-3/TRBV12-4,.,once,CATGGWNGYTF,TGTGCCACCGGGGGGTGGAATGGCTACACCTTC
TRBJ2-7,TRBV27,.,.,CASSLSSGEAAYEQYF,TGTGCCAGCAGTTTATCGTCGGGGGAGGCCGCCTACGAGCAGTACTTC
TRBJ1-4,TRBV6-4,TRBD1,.,CASSPDRVSNEKLFF,TGTGCCAGCAGCCCTGACAGGGTATCTAATGAAAAACTGTTTTTT
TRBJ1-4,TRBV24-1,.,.,CATSDLHGKQPTNEKLFF,TGTGCCACCAGTGATTTGCACGGGAAACAGCCAACTAATGAAAAACTGTTTTTT
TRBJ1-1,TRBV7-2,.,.,CASSPRARAENFF,TGTGCCAGCAGCCCCCGGGCGAGGGCCGAAAATTTCTTT
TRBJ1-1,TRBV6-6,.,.,CASNGQTLNTEAFF,TGTGCCAGCAACGGACAGACACTGAACACTGAAGCTTTCTTT
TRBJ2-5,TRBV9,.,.,CASSVGGGGKWETQYF,TGTGCCAGCAGCGTAGGAGGAGGGGGCAAATGGGAGACCCAGTACTTC
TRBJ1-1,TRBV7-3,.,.,CASSFTGYNTEAFF,TGTGCCAGCAGCTTCACAGGGTATAACACTGAAGCTTTCTTT
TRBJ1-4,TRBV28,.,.,CASRTPGVTNEKLFF,TGTGCCAGCAGGACGCCAGGGGTAACTAATGAAAAACTGTTTTTT
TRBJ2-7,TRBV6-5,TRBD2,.,CASSYSRGGTYEQYF,TGTGCCAGCAGTTACTCGAGGGGAGGGACCTACGAGCAGTACTTC
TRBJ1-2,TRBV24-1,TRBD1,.,CATSDPSQGSNYGYTF,TGTGCCACCAGTGACCCTTCACAGGGGTCCAACTATGGCTACACCTTC
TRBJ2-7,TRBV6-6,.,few,CASSYTYPPNYEQYF,TGTGCCAGCAGTTACACCTATCCCCCCAACTACGAGCAGTACTTC
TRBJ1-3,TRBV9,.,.,CASSLRTGSGNTIYF,TGTGCCAGCAGCCTCCGGACGGGATCTGGAAACACCATATATTTT
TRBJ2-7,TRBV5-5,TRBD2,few,CASSPALAGATSYEQYF,TGTGCCAGCAGCCCGGCTCTAGCGGGTGCTACCTCCTACGAGCAGTACTTC
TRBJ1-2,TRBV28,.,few,CASSLQASGQVYGYTF,TGTGCCAGCAGCCTCCAAGCATCAGGGCAAGTCTATGGCTACACCTTC
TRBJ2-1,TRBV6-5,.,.,CASSSPKRRSYNEQFF,TGTGCCAGCAGTTCCCCCAAAAGGAGATCCTACAATGAGCAGTTCTTC
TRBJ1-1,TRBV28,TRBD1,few,CASSPGQGFPEAFF,TGTGCCAGCAGTCCGGGACAGGGTTTCCCTGAAGCTTTCTTT
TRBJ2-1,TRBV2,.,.,CASSVGASSYNEQFF,TGTGCCAGCAGTGTGGGAGCGAGCTCCTACAATGAGCAGTTCTTC
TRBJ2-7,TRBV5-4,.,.,CASSLSTYEQYF,TGTGCCAGCAGCTTGTCTACCTACGAGCAGTACTTC
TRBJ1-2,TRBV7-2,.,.,CASSGSVGPNYGYTF,TGTGCCAGCAGCGGTTCCGTGGGCCCTAACTATGGCTACACCTTC
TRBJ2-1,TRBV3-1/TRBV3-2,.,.,CASSQDPPLPNFVGEQFF,TGTGCCAGCAGCCAAGATCCCCCACTACCTAACTTCGTCGGTGAGCAGTTCTTC
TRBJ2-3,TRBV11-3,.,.,CASSSSLGAGADTQYF,TGTGCCAGCAGCTCATCCTTGGGGGCCGGAGCAGATACGCAGTATTTT
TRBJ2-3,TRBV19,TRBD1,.,CASIPDRGGDTQYF,TGTGCCAGTATACCCGACAGGGGGGGAGATACGCAGTATTTT
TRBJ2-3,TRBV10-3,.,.,CAITDSGGTDTQYF,TGTGCCATCACGGATAGCGGCGGCACAGATACGCAGTATTTT
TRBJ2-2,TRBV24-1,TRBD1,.,CATSDGQGIGELFF,TGTGCCACCAGTGATGGACAGGGAATCGGGGAGCTGTTTTTT
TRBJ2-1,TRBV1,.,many,CTSNQRPSESYNEQFF,TGCACCAGCAATCAACGTCCTAGCGAATCCTACAATGAGCAGTTCTTC
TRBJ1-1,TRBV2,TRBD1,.,CASTTGPTAEAFF,TGTGCCAGCACGACAGGGCCGACGGCTGAAGCTTTCTTT
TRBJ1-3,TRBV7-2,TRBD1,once,CASSYSPGGTGNTIYF,TGTGCCAGCAGCTATTCACCAGGGGGTACAGGAAACACCATATATTTT
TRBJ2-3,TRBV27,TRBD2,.,CASGPNLAGGPRDTQYF,TGTGCCAGCGGACCAAATTTAGCGGGAGGGCCTCGGGATACGCAGTATTTT
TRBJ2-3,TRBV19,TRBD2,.,CASSPPSGGGPTDTQYF,TGTGCCAGTAGTCCTCCCAGCGGCGGGGGGCCCACAGATACGCAGTATTTT
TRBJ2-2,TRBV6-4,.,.,CARPTRRGSNTGELFF,TGTGCCAGACCGACTCGACGGGGTTCGAACACCGGGGAGCTGTTTTTT
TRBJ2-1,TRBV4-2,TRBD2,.,CASSRGLAGGREQFF,TGTGCCAGCAGCCGCGGACTAGCGGGGGGGCGTGAGCAGTTCTTC
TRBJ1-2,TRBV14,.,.,CASSQARGNYGYTF,TGTGCCAGCAGCCAAGCCAGGGGCAACTATGGCTACACCTTC
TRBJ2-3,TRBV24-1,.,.,CATSDSEGADTQYF,TGTGCCACCAGTGATTCAGAGGGGGCAGATACGCAGTATTTT
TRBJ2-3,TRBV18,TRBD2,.,CASSPEAGGGPDTQYF,TGTGCCAGCTCACCAGAAGCGGGAGGCGGGCCAGATACACAGTATTTT
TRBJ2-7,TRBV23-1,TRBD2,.,CASSPPRGGTEPLAGGYHYEQYF,TGCGCCAGCAGCCCGCCGCGGGGAGGGACCGAGCCCCTAGCGGGAGGATACCACTACGAGCAGTACTTC
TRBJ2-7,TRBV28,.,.,CASSLGAGYEQYF,TGTGCCAGCAGTTTAGGGGCAGGGTACGAGCAGTACTTC
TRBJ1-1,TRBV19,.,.,CASSIGVGGTGEAFF,TGTGCCAGTAGTATCGGGGTGGGGGGAACGGGTGAAGCTTTCTTT
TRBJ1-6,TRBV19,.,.,CASTLRRGADSPLHF,TGTGCCAGTACCCTCCGGCGGGGGGCGGATTCACCCCTCCACTTT
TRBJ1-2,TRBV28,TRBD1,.,CASTVGGQSYGYTF,TGTGCCAGCACCGTGGGGGGACAGTCCTATGGCTACACCTTC
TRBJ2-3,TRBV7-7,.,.,CASSTSSGPTDTQYF,TGTGCTAGCAGCACCTCCAGCGGTCCGACAGATACGCAGTATTTT
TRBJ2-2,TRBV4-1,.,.,CASSQADRNTGELFF,TGCGCCAGCAGCCAGGCTGACAGGAACACCGGGGAGCTGTTTTTT
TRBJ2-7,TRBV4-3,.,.,CASSQERLDGYEQYF,TGCGCCAGCAGCCAAGAAAGACTGGATGGCTACGAGCAGTACTTC
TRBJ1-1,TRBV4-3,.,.,CASSQEGRWTEAFF,TGCGCCAGCAGCCAAGAAGGGAGGTGGACTGAAGCTTTCTTT
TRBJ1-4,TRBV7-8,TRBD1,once,CASSFDRGSEKLFF,TGTGCCAGCAGCTTCGACAGGGGAAGTGAAAAACTGTTTTTT
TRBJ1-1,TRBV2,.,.,CASSEHKEAFF,TGTGCCAGCAGTGAGCACAAAGAAGCTTTCTTT
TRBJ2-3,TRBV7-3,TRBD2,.,CASSSVAGGSTDTQYF,TGTGCCAGCAGCTCCGTAGCGGGGGGATCCACAGATACGCAGTATTTT
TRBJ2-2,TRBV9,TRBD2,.,CASSLGTINTGELFF,TGTGCCAGCAGCCTAGGGACTATTAACACCGGGGAGCTGTTTTTT
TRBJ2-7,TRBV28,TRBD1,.,CASSSIRDRDYEQYF,TGTGCCAGCAGTTCTATCCGGGACAGGGACTACGAGCAGTACTTC
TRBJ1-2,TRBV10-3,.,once,CAINPGYGYTF,TGTGCCATCAACCCGGGCTATGGCTACACCTTC